What follows is one TCR beta chain and its context. What it binds is unknown. The data originate from a study of cytomegalovirus exposure and HLA in healthy donors. Study as a whole: The use of the same platform for the approximately 110 validation repertoires and the approximately 690 first-cohort repertoires was reported by a later analysis. General study results and limits: Cytomegalovirus-associated status was assigned to some 160 TCR beta chains. The CMV antigen specificity of a few CMV-associated chains was confirmed through in vitro analysis.

This CDR3 region has 15 residues. The germline gives CDR1 MNHNS, CDR2 SASEGT. The V gene lost 0 bases and the J gene lost 4 bases, with 9 bases spanning the gap. Data came from immunoSEQ multiplex PCR; TCRdb stores just in-frame clones and leaves some out. The sample has about 360,000 clones; 86% are singletons. These donors were members of the roughly 120-subject validation cohort, a group separate from the approximately 700-subject first cohort. This sequence was found in a woman between 18 and 29 years old in good health and CMV-seronegative. Sequenced input: PBMCs. The chain employs TRBV6-1 and TRBJ1-4; TRBD1 is a possible D gene (6 bases). The CDR3 protein is CASSEAGQINEKLFF. For the CDR3, the DNA is TGTGCCAGCAGTGAAGCCGGACAGATTAATGAAAAACTGTTTTTT.